This record covers a single T cell receptor (beta chain). The data originate from a study of blood T cell repertoires in COVID-19. Looking at the study overall: Acute and convalescent COVID-19 specimens originated in the United States, Italy and Spain.

Original processing methods: Reference gene primers were amplified, and this amplification served to estimate nucleated cell counts. The data were produced by immunoSEQ multiplex PCR, yet TCRdb's version contains in-frame clones alone and is incomplete. Clone size and the V and J calls come from that table; the DNA yielded D and trimming. The sample records around 170,000 clones, about 81% being singletons. Seattle participants joined during active infection and were tracked over time. V dropped 9 bases and J dropped 1 base, with 9 bases sitting between them. Germline V lookup: CDR1 SNHLY, CDR2 FYNNEI. The CDR3 totals 12 residues.

The source of this sequence is an elderly woman with COVID-19, enrolled during active disease. The sequencing sample was made of peripheral blood. The genes are TRBV2 and TRBJ1-2, with a tentative D call TRBD1 (6 bases). This CDR3 reads CARQGYNYGYTF. CDR3 DNA sequence: TGTGCCAGACAGGGTTATAACTATGGCTACACCTTC.